This record looks at one TCR beta chain sequence and its context. Only in-frame clones appear in the TCRdb table, and some are missing; sequencing was by immunoSEQ multiplex PCR. The table records around 130,000 clones, around three quarters of them present only once. This sample is drawn from a study of blood T cell repertoires in COVID-19. The specimen sequenced was peripheral blood. The TCR comes from a human donor in a cohort sampled during active COVID-19.

CDR3 loop: CASSEEDTGELFF. In nucleotides, the CDR3 is TGTGCCAGCAGTGAAGAGGACACCGGGGAGCTGTTTTTT. The chain joins TRBV6-4 to TRBJ2-2; D is ambiguous. The CDR3 totals 13 residues. In germline, CDR1 is MRHNA, CDR2 SNTAGT. V lost 3 bases and J lost 3, with 5 bases in between.